This paragraph reports one T cell receptor beta chain. This clonotype was picked up many times. The antigen it recognizes is unknown. Base quality data are lacking; no much larger clone is found one base away. The data were taken from a study of early T cells in non-severe SARS-CoV-2 infection (dated by TCRdb to the early 2020s). The study in broad terms: Bulk RNA from unsorted whole blood was used for TCR sequencing, so alpha and beta chains could not be paired.

The protocol used for the library was 5' RACE. For sequencing, a NextSeq 500 was employed. The TCR library protocol attached unique molecular identifiers to individual cDNA molecules to correct for sequencing error and PCR bias. Both TCR alpha and beta chains were sequenced, and tight co-correlation was observed between alpha and beta sequence abundances in each sample. Processing in the source paper ran as follows. Decombinator V4 was used to annotate TCR sequences for V gene, J gene and CDR3. Expanded TCRs were defined as changing significantly between any two time points under a Poisson model with p below 0.0001. TCR abundances were normalised to the total number of TCRs sequenced in each sample and reported as counts per million. VDJdb, accessed on 1 November 2021, was searched for TCRs annotated for CMV, EBV and SARS-CoV-2, and TCRs annotated for more than one antigen were excluded. TCRdb took the public reads, trimmed them with fastp at Q25, ran MiXCR for clone calling and kept in-frame beta chains. CDR3 protein sequences are deduplicated, and each keeps its most common genes and DNA. TCRdb, not the original authors, processed these V and J calls. For this sample there are fewer than 55,000 distinct CDR3 sequences; about 9.1% appear just once. Under 5% of the sample belongs to the ten largest clones.

Set within a cohort of healthcare workers in London, UK, this nested case-control study involved weekly PCR testing of nasopharyngeal swabs along with blood sampling. Healthcare workers were recruited between 23 and 31 March 2020, during the week of the UK lockdown, and were followed weekly for up to about 15 weeks. Overall study outcomes, separate from this receptor: VDJdb matching was skewed toward anti-spike CD8 responses and likely underestimated virus-specific expansions by missing private and CD4 specificities.

The specimen sequenced was whole blood. The source of this sequence is an adult who was a healthcare worker with PCR-confirmed SARS-CoV-2 infection or an uninfected control (not recorded which).

The CDR3 region: CATQIFGEAFF. The DNA sequence is as follows: TGTGCCACCCAGATTTTCGGGGAAGCTTTCTTT. The chain joins TRBV6-5 to TRBJ1-1; no D gene call is confident. The junction carries 14 bases between V and J, which are trimmed by 10 bases and 8 bases respectively. CDR1 MNHEY and CDR2 SVGAGI were looked up in the germline V gene. The CDR3 measures 11 amino acids from cysteine to phenylalanine. Just the 33-base CDR3 DNA is kept, in frame starting at base 1.